The text below deals with one T cell receptor (beta chain). The treatment: preoperative locoregional IRX-2 cytokine immunotherapy. This CDR3 has 15 amino acids. Germline lookup yields CDR1 KGHSH and CDR2 LQKENI. J was trimmed by 4 bases and V by 1 base; bases with no gene match: 6. The repertoire was sequenced with immunoSEQ multiplex PCR; TCRdb's copy has only in-frame clones and lacks some. Of approximately 27,000 clones listed, approximately 78% are singletons. The record originates from a study of preoperative IRX-2 immunotherapy in early breast cancer. This chain joins TRBV18 and TRBJ1-1; TRBD1 matches 7 bases. The TCR originated in a human donor with breast cancer. Source: lymph node tissue, taken after IRX-2 immunotherapy. This CDR3 is CASSPRRGHFTEAFF. The CDR3 region has the DNA TGTGCCAGCTCACCACGGAGGGGGCACTTCACTGAAGCTTTCTTT.